A single TCR beta chain is shown here with its context. Its target is unknown. 60 Vbeta and 13 Jbeta primers were used in PCR. The method was immunoSEQ multiplex PCR; TCRdb's version includes in-frame clones alone and lacks a portion of them. In all, the sample yields over 55,000 clones. This sample is drawn from a study of cytomegalovirus exposure and HLA in healthy donors. Study results and caveats: The authors judged a highly shared variant cluster likely a sequencing artifact.

V lost 0 bases, J lost 2 bases, and 3 bases stayed unmatched. This CDR3 has 15 amino acids. From germline, CDR1 is SGDLS and CDR2 YYNGEE. The sequenced sample consisted of PBMCs. The sequence came from a boy aged 5-17 years in good health and CMV-seronegative. The chain uses TRBV9 and TRBJ1-1; 8 nucleotides agree with TRBD1. CDR3 residues: CASSVGQGINTEAFF. The DNA for the CDR3 is TGTGCCAGCAGCGTAGGACAGGGGATCAACACTGAAGCTTTCTTT.